A selection of T cell receptor beta chains follows, all from one sample in a study of CD4+ T cells in melanoma. The table came from immunoSEQ multiplex PCR; TCRdb's copy has only in-frame clones and leaves some out. The sample includes some 13,000 clones, about 74% seen only once; the top ten take 16%. Sequencing was performed on cells from a culture (not recorded whether cultured in vitro). These receptor sequences come from a human donor with melanoma. The CDR3 runs from the conserved cysteine through the conserved F or W. The D gene is left open where the match is weak. The size of a clone is reported for some rows only, either as once, few or many, or as a class for expanded clones.

v_call: TRBV4-2
clone_size: .
d_call: .
j_call: TRBJ2-7
cdr3_nt: TGTGCCAGCAGCCAAGAGCCAGCGGGTTTCTCCTACGAGCAGTACTTC
cdr3_aa: CASSQEPAGFSYEQYF

v_call: TRBV15
clone_size: .
d_call: .
j_call: TRBJ2-5
cdr3_nt: TGTGCCACCAGCAGAGTAGGACGGATGGAAGAGACCCAGTACTTC
cdr3_aa: CATSRVGRMEETQYF

v_call: TRBV15
clone_size: .
d_call: .
j_call: TRBJ2-7
cdr3_nt: TGTGCCACCAGCAACATACAGGGATCCCTAATACGCGAGCAGTACTTC
cdr3_aa: CATSNIQGSLIREQYF

v_call: TRBV11-2
clone_size: .
d_call: .
j_call: TRBJ1-4
cdr3_nt: TGTGCCAGCAGCCGGGACCTCTCCTATGAAAAACTGTTTTTT
cdr3_aa: CASSRDLSYEKLFF

v_call: TRBV4-2
clone_size: .
d_call: TRBD1
j_call: TRBJ1-1
cdr3_nt: TGTGCCAGCAGCCGCCGTCCCGGACAGGGGTTCGATGAAGCTTTCTTT
cdr3_aa: CASSRRPGQGFDEAFF

v_call: TRBV4-1
clone_size: .
d_call: .
j_call: TRBJ2-5
cdr3_nt: TGCGCCAGCAGCCAAGGGGGGAACCAAGAGACCCAGTACTTC
cdr3_aa: CASSQGGNQETQYF

v_call: TRBV5-4
clone_size: .
d_call: .
j_call: TRBJ2-2
cdr3_nt: TGTGCCAGCAGCTTGGGCGGCGGGGGCAATTACCCCGGGGAGCTGTTTTTT
cdr3_aa: CASSLGGGGNYPGELFF

v_call: TRBV2
clone_size: .
d_call: .
j_call: TRBJ1-3
cdr3_nt: TGTGCCAGCAGCGGTCCAGGGAAGCCTCCCGGAAACACCATATATTTT
cdr3_aa: CASSGPGKPPGNTIYF

v_call: TRBV5-6
clone_size: once
d_call: .
j_call: TRBJ1-3
cdr3_nt: TGTGCCAGCAGCTTGGGGCTGACGAGCTCTGGAAACACCATATATTTT
cdr3_aa: CASSLGLTSSGNTIYF

v_call: TRBV19
clone_size: .
d_call: .
j_call: TRBJ1-1
cdr3_nt: TGTGCCAGTAAAAGGGGTTTGAGTACTGAAGCTTTCTTT
cdr3_aa: CASKRGLSTEAFF

v_call: TRBV2
clone_size: .
d_call: TRBD2
j_call: TRBJ2-1
cdr3_nt: TGTGCCATCAGGGTACAGCGGGGGGGTGCCAATGAGCAGTTCTTC
cdr3_aa: CAIRVQRGGANEQFF

v_call: TRBV11-2
clone_size: .
d_call: .
j_call: TRBJ2-7
cdr3_nt: TGTGCCAGCAGCCGGGCCGGTAGCAGCTCCTACGAGCAGTACTTC
cdr3_aa: CASSRAGSSSYEQYF

v_call: TRBV4-1
clone_size: .
d_call: .
j_call: TRBJ2-3
cdr3_nt: TGCGCCAGCAGCCAAGAAACTAGCTCGGGCACAGATACGCAGTATTTT
cdr3_aa: CASSQETSSGTDTQYF

v_call: TRBV18
clone_size: .
d_call: TRBD2
j_call: TRBJ2-7
cdr3_nt: TGTGCCAGCTCAATAGGCGGGGGATCTTGGGAGCAGTACTTC
cdr3_aa: CASSIGGGSWEQYF

v_call: TRBV9
clone_size: .
d_call: .
j_call: TRBJ2-3
cdr3_nt: TGTGCCAGCAGCGTAGGTGGGGCCGATACGCAGTATTTT
cdr3_aa: CASSVGGADTQYF

v_call: TRBV2
clone_size: .
d_call: TRBD1
j_call: TRBJ1-4
cdr3_nt: TGTGCCAGCAGTTCTCAGACAGGGACCTATGAAAAACTGTTTTTT
cdr3_aa: CASSSQTGTYEKLFF

v_call: TRBV6-5
clone_size: .
d_call: .
j_call: TRBJ1-1
cdr3_nt: TGTGCCAGCAGTCCCTTCACTGAAGCTTTCTTT
cdr3_aa: CASSPFTEAFF

v_call: TRBV4-1
clone_size: few
d_call: .
j_call: TRBJ1-3
cdr3_nt: TGCGCCAGCAGCCGGGGGGGAAACACCATATATTTT
cdr3_aa: CASSRGGNTIYF